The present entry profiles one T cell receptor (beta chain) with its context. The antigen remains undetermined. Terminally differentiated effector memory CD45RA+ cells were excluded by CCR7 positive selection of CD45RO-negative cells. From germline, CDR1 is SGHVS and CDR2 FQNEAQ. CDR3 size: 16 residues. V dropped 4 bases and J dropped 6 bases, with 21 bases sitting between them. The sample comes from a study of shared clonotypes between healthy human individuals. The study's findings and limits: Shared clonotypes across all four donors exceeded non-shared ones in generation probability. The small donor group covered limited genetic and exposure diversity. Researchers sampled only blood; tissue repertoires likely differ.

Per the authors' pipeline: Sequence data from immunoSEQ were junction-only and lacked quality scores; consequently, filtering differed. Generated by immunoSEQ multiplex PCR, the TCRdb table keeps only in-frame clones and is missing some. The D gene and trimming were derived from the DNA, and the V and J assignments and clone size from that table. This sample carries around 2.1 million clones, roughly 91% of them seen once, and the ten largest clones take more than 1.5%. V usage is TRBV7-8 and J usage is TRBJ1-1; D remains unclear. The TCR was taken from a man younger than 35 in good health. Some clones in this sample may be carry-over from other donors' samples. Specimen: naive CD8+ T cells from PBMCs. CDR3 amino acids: CASSSHELYLLPEAFF. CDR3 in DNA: TGTGCCAGCAGCTCCCACGAACTATATCTTCTCCCTGAAGCTTTCTTT. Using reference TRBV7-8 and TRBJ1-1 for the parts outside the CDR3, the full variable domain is GAGVSQSPRYKVAKRGQDVALRCDPISGHVSLFWYQQALGQGPEFLTYFQNEAQLDKSGLPSDRFFAERPEGSVSTLKIQRTQQEDSAVYLCASSSHELYLLPEAFFGQGTRLTVV.